This TCR beta chain was identified during a study of blood T cell repertoires in COVID-19. Overall study context: In each case, the material was cDNA or gDNA derived from T cells, B-cell-depleted T cells, or PBMCs.

This table comes from immunoSEQ multiplex PCR, and its TCRdb copy is limited to in-frame clones, with some not included. Counted here are approximately 300,000 clones, roughly nine tenths occurring once; the ten biggest clones make up 1.8%. This clone has just a few counts. Seattle patients were enrolled while actively infected and followed longitudinally. The TCR was taken from a woman aged 25 to 45 with COVID-19, enrolled during active disease. Sequencing was done on a sample of peripheral blood.

In DNA form, the CDR3 reads TGTGCCAGCAACCCATACTATACAGATACGCAGTATTTT. Translated: CASNPYYTDTQYF. J is TRBJ2-3 and V is TRBV2; D gene uncertain. Germline V gene data show CDR1 as SNHLY and CDR2 as FYNNEI. This CDR3 spans 13 amino acids. Trimming took off 7 bases at V and 3 bases at J, with 11 bases between the two ends. Variable domain in full (rest from reference TRBV2 and TRBJ2-3): EPEVTQTPSHQVTQMGQEVILRCVPISNHLYFYWYRQILGQKVEFLVSFYNNEISEKSEIFDDQFSVERPDGSNFTLKIRSTKLEDSAMYFCASNPYYTDTQYFGPGTRLTVL.